Here is one T cell receptor (beta chain) with its context. Only in-frame clones appear in the TCRdb table, and some are missing; sequencing was by immunoSEQ multiplex PCR. Found here are about 130,000 clones, roughly 86% of them singletons; the top ten hold about 6%. The data were obtained in a study of T cell responses to AZD1222 COVID-19 vaccine. Germline trimming cut 4 bases from V and 6 bases from J; bases unmatched to any gene: 8. CDR3 length: 14 residues. Germline CDR1 KGHSH, CDR2 LQKENI. This TCR came from an adult who received the AZD1222 COVID-19 vaccine. The rearrangement uses TRBV18 and TRBJ1-2, with 7 bases that match TRBD1. The sample consisted of peripheral blood, taken 28 days after the second AZD1222 dose. DNA for the CDR3: TGTGCCAGCTCACTCGGCGCCGGGACAGATGGCTACACCTTC. Its translation: CASSLGAGTDGYTF. The variable domain in full, with the rest retrieved from reference TRBV18 and TRBJ1-2, is NAGVMQNPRHLVRRRGQEARLRCSPMKGHSHVYWYRQLPEEGLKFMVYLQKENIIDESGMPKERFSAEFPKEGPSILRIQQVVRGDSAAYFCASSLGAGTDGYTFGSGTRLTVV.